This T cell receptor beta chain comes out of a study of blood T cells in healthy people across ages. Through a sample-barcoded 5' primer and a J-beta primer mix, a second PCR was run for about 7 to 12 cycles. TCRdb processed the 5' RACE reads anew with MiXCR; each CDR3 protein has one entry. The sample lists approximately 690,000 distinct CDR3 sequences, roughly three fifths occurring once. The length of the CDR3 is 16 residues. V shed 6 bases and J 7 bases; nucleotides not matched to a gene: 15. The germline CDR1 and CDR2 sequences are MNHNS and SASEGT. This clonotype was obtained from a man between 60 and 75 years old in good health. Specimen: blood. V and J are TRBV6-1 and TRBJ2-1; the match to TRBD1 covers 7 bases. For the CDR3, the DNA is TGTGCCAGCAGCAGAACCCCGGGACAGAGGTTTAATGAGCAGTTCTTC. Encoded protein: CASSRTPGQRFNEQFF.